The subject of this entry is one T cell receptor beta chain. What it recognizes is unknown. The CDR3 has 15 amino acids. J was trimmed by 2 bases and V by 4 bases; bases with no gene match: 2. In germline, CDR1 is MGHRA, CDR2 YSYEKL. The assay was immunoSEQ multiplex PCR, and TCRdb's table has in-frame clones only and misses some. The table lists about 88,000 clones, around 90% of them singletons, with 0.35% in the top ten. This record comes from a study of graft-versus-host responses after intestinal transplantation. Study overall: The recipients all started with anti-thymocyte globulin induction and then took tacrolimus and steroids for roughly three years.

Here the sequenced sample was unstimulated CD4+ T cells sorted from spleen or lymph node cells, taken before transplant. The receptor comes from a human donor who was the organ donor for an intestinal transplant. The chain combines TRBV4-1 with TRBJ1-5; 10 nucleotides line up with TRBD1. The CDR3 sequence: CASSPTGGGNQPQHF. As DNA, the CDR3 is TGCGCCAGCAGCCCGACAGGGGGCGGCAATCAGCCCCAGCATTTT.